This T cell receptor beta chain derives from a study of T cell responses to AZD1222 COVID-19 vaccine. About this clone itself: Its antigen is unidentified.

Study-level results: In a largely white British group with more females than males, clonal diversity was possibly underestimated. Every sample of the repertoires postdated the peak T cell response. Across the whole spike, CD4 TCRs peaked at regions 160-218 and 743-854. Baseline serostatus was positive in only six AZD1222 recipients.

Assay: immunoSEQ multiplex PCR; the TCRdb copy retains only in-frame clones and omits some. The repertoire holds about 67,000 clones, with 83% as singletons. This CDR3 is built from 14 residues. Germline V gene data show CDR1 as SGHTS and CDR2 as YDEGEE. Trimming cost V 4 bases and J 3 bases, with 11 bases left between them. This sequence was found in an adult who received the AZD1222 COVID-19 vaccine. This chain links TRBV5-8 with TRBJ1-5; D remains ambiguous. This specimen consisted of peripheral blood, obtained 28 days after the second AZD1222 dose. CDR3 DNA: TGTGCCAGCAGCCCGGACGGCCCCAATCAGCCCCAGCATTTT. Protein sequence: CASSPDGPNQPQHF.